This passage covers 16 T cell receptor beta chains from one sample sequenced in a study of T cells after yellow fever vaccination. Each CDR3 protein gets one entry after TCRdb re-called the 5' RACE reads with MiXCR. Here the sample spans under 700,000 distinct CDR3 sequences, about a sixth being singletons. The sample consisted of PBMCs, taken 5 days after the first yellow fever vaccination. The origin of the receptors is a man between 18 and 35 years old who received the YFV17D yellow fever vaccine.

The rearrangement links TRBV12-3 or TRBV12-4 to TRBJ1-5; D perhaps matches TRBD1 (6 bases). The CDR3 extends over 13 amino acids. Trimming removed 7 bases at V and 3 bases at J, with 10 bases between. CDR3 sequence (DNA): TGTGCCAGCACCCGGACAGACAATCAGCCCCAGCATTTT. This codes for CASTRTDNQPQHF.

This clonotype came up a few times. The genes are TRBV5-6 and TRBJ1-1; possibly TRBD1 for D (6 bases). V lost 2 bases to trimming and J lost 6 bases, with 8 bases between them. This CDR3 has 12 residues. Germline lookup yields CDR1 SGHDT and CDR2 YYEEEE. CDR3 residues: CASSLYRAEAFF. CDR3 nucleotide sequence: TGTGCCAGCAGCTTATACAGGGCTGAAGCTTTCTTT.

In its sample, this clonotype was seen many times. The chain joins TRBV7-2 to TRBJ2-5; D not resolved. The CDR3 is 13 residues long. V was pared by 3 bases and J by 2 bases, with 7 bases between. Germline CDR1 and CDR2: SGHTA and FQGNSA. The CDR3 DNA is TGTGCCAGCAGCTTTGGGCAGCAAGAGACCCAGTACTTC. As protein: CASSFGQQETQYF.

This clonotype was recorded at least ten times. This CDR3 reads CASSLIGGDQPQHF. The CDR3 nucleotides read TGTGCCAGCAGTTTAATCGGGGGAGATCAGCCCCAGCATTTT. V and J are TRBV28 and TRBJ1-5; possible D gene TRBD1, 5 bases. The CDR3 is 14 amino acids. V shed 2 bases and J shed 5 bases, with 10 bases lying between them. CDR1 is MDHEN, CDR2 SYDVKM, per germline.

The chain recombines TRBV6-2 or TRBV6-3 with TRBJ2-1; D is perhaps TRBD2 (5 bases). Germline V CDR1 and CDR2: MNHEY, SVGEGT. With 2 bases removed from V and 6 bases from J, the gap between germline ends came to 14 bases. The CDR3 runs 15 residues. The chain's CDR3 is CASSYKPGVGNEQFF. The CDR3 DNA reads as TGTGCCAGCAGTTACAAACCCGGGGTGGGCAATGAGCAGTTCTTC.

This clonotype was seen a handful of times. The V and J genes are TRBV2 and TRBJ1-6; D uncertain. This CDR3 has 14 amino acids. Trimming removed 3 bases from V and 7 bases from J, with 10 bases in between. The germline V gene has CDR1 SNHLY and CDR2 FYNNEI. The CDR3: CASSEPLGNSPLHF. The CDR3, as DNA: TGTGCCAGCAGTGAGCCTCTGGGGAATTCACCCCTCCACTTT.

The CDR3 DNA reads TGTGCCAGCAGCCCCCCTGGTCCTGCGGGGTTAAACTATGGCTACACCTTC. The encoded protein is CASSPPGPAGLNYGYTF. The chain is built from TRBV7-9 and TRBJ1-2, with unresolved D. Germline V gene data show CDR1 as SEHNR and CDR2 as FQNEAQ (reference sequence). Between the trimmed V and J ends, which lost 5 bases and 2 bases, there was a span of 21 bases. The CDR3 contains 17 residues.

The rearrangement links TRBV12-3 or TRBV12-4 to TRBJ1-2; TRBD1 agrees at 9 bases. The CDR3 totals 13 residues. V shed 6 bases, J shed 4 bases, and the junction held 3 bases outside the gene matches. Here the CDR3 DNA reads TGTGCCAGCAGCCACAGGGGGCCCTATGGCTACACCTTC. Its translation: CASSHRGPYGYTF.

The CDR3 protein is CASSLQSGTPLEAFF. CDR3 in DNA: TGCGCCAGCAGCTTACAATCCGGGACCCCCTTGGAAGCTTTCTTT. J is TRBJ1-1 and V is TRBV5-1, with D possibly being TRBD1 (5 bases). Per the germline V gene, CDR1 is SGHRS and CDR2 is YFSETQ. Deletions cut 2 bases from V and 8 bases from J, with 19 bases between. The CDR3 length is 15 residues.

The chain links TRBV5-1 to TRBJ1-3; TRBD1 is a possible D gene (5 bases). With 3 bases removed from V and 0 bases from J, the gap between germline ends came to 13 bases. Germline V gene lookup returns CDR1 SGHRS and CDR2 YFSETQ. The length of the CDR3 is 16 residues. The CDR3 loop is CASSSATVGSGNTIYF. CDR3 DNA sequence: TGCGCCAGCAGCTCCGCGACAGTCGGCTCTGGAAACACCATATATTTT.

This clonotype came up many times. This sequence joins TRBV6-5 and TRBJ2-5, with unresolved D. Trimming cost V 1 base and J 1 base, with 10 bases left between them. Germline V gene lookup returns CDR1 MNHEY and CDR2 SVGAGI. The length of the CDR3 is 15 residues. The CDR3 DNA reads TGTGCCAGCAGTTACTTTTACCAGATCCAAGAGACCCAGTACTTC. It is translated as CASSYFYQIQETQYF.

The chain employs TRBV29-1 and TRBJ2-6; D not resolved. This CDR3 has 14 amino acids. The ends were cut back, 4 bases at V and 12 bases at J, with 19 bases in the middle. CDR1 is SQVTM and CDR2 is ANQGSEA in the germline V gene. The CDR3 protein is CSVGGQSVSGVLTF. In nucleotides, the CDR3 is TGCAGCGTTGGGGGTCAGTCAGTAAGTGGCGTCCTGACTTTC. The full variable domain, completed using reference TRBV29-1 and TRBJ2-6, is SAVISQKPSRDICQRGTSLTIQCQVDSQVTMMFWYRQQPGQSLTLIATANQGSEATYESGFVIDKFPISRPNLTFSTLTVSNMSPEDSSIYLCSVGGQSVSGVLTFGAGSRLTVL.

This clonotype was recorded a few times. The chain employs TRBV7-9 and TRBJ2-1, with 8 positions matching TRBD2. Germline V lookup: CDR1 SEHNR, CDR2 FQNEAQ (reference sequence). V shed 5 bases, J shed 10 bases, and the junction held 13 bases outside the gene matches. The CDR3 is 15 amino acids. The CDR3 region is CASSPRGTRGAEQFF. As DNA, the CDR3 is TGTGCCAGCAGCCCCAGGGGAACGCGGGGGGCAGAGCAGTTCTTC.

The CDR3 loop reads CASSPAVPSYGYTF. CDR3 DNA: TGCGCCAGCAGCCCAGCGGTGCCTTCCTATGGCTACACCTTC. The rearrangement links TRBV4-3 to TRBJ1-2; no reliable D call. This CDR3 spans 14 amino acids. Germline values: CDR1 LGHNA, CDR2 YSLEER. V lost 4 bases and J 4 bases, leaving 13 bases between the germline ends.

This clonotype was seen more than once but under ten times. The CDR3 loop reads CASSAGLTSGEHEQYF. The DNA of the CDR3 is TGTGCCAGCAGCGCGGGGCTGACTAGCGGGGAACACGAGCAGTACTTC. The chain uses TRBV5-4 and TRBJ2-7, with TRBD2 identical over 11 bases. This CDR3 is built from 16 residues. Germline V gene lookup returns CDR1 SGHNT and CDR2 YYREEE (reference sequence). V was pared by 4 bases and J by 5 bases, with 11 bases of the junction left unmatched. The entire variable domain, with the rest obtained from reference TRBV5-4 and TRBJ2-7, is as follows: ETGVTQSPTHLIKTRGQQVTLRCSSQSGHNTVSWYQQALGQGPQFIFQYYREEENGRGNFPPRFSGLQFPNYSSELNVNALELDDSALYLCASSAGLTSGEHEQYFGPGTRLTVT.

The CDR3 sequence is CASSLVGRVSSYNEQFF. For the CDR3, the DNA is TGTGCCAGCAGCTTAGTCGGCAGGGTAAGCTCCTACAATGAGCAGTTCTTC. This chain uses TRBV7-9 with TRBJ2-1; perhaps TRBD1 as D (5 bases). Germline CDR1 SEHNR, CDR2 FQNEAQ (reference sequence). The CDR3 totals 17 residues. The V gene lost 1 base and the J gene lost 0 bases, with 13 bases spanning the gap. The whole variable domain, remainder taken from reference TRBV7-9 and TRBJ2-1, is DTGVSQNPRHKITKRGQNVTFRCDPISEHNRLYWYRQTLGQGPEFLTYFQNEAQLEKSRLLSDRFSAERPKGSFSTLEIQRTEQGDSAMYLCASSLVGRVSSYNEQFFGPGTRLTVL.